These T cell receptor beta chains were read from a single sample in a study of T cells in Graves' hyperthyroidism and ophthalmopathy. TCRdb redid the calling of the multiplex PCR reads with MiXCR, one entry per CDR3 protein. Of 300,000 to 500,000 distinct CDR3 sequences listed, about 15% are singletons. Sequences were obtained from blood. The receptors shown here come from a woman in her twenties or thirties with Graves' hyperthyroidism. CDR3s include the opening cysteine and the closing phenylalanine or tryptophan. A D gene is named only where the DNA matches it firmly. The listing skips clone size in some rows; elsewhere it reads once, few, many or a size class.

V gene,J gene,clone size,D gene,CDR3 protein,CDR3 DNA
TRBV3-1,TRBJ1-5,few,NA,CASSQPGEDQPQHF,TGTGCCAGCAGCCAACCCGGGGAAGATCAGCCCCAGCATTTT
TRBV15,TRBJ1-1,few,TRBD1,CATSRRTGQGAEAFF,TGTGCCACCAGCAGGAGAACGGGACAGGGGGCAGAAGCTTTCTTT
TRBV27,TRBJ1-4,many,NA,CASSYRVGREKLFF,TGTGCCAGCAGTTACAGGGTGGGAAGAGAAAAACTGTTTTTT
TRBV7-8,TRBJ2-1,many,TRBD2,CASSYRDYLLPDEQFF,TGTGCCAGCAGCTACCGGGACTACCTTTTGCCCGATGAGCAGTTCTTC
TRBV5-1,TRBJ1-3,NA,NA,CASSPSQYSGNTIYF,TGCGCCAGCAGCCCGTCTCAATACTCTGGAAACACCATATATTTT
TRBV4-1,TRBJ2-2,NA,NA,CASSQEPLPGTFSNTGELFF,TGCGCCAGCAGCCAAGAGCCGCTCCCAGGGACTTTCTCGAACACCGGGGAGCTGTTTTTT
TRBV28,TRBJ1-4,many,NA,CASSFNPAEGGIGEKLFF,TGTGCCAGCAGTTTTAACCCCGCCGAAGGAGGGATTGGCGAAAAACTGTTTTTT
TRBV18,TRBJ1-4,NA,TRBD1,CASSPWNSGTGDEKLFF,TGTGCCAGCTCGCCCTGGAATTCCGGGACAGGGGATGAAAAACTGTTTTTT
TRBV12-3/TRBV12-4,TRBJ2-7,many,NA,CASSLEGAVSYEQYF,TGTGCCAGCAGTTTGGAGGGGGCAGTCTCCTACGAGCAGTACTTC
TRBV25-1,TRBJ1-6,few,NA,CASSQTGSGVNSPLHF,TGTGCCAGCAGTCAAACCGGAAGCGGAGTGAATTCACCCCTCCACTTT
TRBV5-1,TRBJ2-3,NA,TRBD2,CASSPMTSEGDTQYF,TGCGCCAGCAGCCCGATGACTAGCGAGGGGGATACGCAGTATTTT
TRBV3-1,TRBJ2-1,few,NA,CASSGRTPPNNEQFF,TGTGCCAGCAGTGGACGGACCCCACCCAACAATGAGCAGTTCTTC
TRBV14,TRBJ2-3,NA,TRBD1,CASSHGDRVLRTDTQYF,TGTGCCAGCAGCCATGGAGACAGGGTTTTGAGGACAGATACGCAGTATTTT
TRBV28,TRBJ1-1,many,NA,CASRRGGSNTEAFF,TGTGCCAGCAGGCGAGGGGGTTCGAACACTGAAGCTTTCTTT
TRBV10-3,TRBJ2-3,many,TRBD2,CAISESKRERGDTQYF,TGTGCCATCAGTGAGTCGAAGCGGGAGCGTGGAGATACGCAGTATTTT
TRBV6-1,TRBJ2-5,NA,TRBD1,CASSKDRVGETQYF,TGTGCCAGCAGTAAAGACAGGGTAGGAGAGACCCAGTACTTC
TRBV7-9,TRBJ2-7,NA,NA,CASSLGLFYEQYF,TGTGCCAGCAGCTTAGGCCTGTTCTACGAGCAGTACTTC
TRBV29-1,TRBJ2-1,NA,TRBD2,CSVWTSSSYNEQFF,TGCAGCGTCTGGACTAGCTCCTCCTACAATGAGCAGTTCTTC
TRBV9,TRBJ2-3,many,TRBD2,CASSVAHAGGTDTQYF,TGTGCCAGCAGCGTAGCCCATGCGGGAGGGACAGATACGCAGTATTTT
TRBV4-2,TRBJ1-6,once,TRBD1,CASSHTGGQGNSPLHF,TGTGCCAGCAGCCATACCGGGGGACAGGGAAATTCACCCCTCCACTTT
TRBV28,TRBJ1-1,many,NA,CASSLRLQENTEAFF,TGTGCCAGCAGTTTAAGGCTTCAGGAGAACACTGAAGCTTTCTTT
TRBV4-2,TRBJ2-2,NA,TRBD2,CASSHPGLVSGELFF,TGTGCCAGCAGCCACCCGGGACTAGTTTCCGGGGAGCTGTTTTTT
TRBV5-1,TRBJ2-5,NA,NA,CASSYAWAGRATETQYF,TGCGCCAGCAGCTACGCCTGGGCGGGGCGGGCAACGGAGACCCAGTACTTC
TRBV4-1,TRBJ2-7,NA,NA,CASSQEHIGYEQYF,TGCGCCAGCAGCCAAGAGCATATCGGCTACGAGCAGTACTTC
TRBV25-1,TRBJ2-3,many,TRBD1,CASSARTGLGTDTQYF,TGTGCCAGCAGTGCCCGGACAGGATTAGGCACAGATACGCAGTATTTT
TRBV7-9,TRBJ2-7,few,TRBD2,CASSPRTSSAYEQYF,TGTGCCAGCAGCCCCCGGACTAGCTCGGCCTACGAGCAGTACTTC
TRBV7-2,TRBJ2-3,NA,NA,CASSQRAATDTQYF,TGTGCCAGCAGCCAACGGGCGGCAACAGATACGCAGTATTTT
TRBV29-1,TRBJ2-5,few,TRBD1,CSVETLIGQGERETQYF,TGCAGCGTTGAAACCCTAATAGGACAGGGAGAACGAGAGACCCAGTACTTC
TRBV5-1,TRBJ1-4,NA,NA,CASSSAAGQREKLFF,TGCGCCAGCAGCTCGGCTGCCGGACAGAGAGAAAAACTGTTTTTT
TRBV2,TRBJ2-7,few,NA,CASSVPPLEEQYF,TGTGCCAGCAGTGTTCCCCCATTGGAAGAGCAGTACTTC
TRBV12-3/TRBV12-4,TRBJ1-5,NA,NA,CASSLDGRTNQPQHF,TGTGCCAGCAGTTTAGACGGACGGACCAATCAGCCCCAGCATTTT
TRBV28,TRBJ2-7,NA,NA,CATRFSGLYEQYF,TGTGCCACCCGGTTTAGCGGCCTCTACGAGCAGTACTTC
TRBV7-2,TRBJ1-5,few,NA,CASSLSGGRFSNQPQHF,TGTGCCAGCAGCTTATCCGGTGGGCGGTTTAGCAATCAGCCCCAGCATTTT
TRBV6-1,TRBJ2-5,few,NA,CASSTGDLSQETQYF,TGTGCCAGCAGTACGGGAGACTTGTCCCAAGAGACCCAGTACTTC
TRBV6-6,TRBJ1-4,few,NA,CASSLRTAEKLFF,TGTGCCAGCTCTCTAAGGACAGCCGAAAAACTGTTTTTT
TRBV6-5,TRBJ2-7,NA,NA,CASSYIPDPDRYEQYF,TGTGCCAGCAGTTACATCCCAGACCCCGACCGGTACGAGCAGTACTTC
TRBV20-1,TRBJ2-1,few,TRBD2,CSARYRLAGAGNEQFF,TGCAGTGCTAGATACCGACTAGCGGGAGCCGGAAATGAGCAGTTCTTC
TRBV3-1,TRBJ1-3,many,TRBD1,CASSQVGRGLGNTIYF,TGTGCCAGCAGCCAAGTCGGCAGGGGGCTTGGAAACACCATATATTTT
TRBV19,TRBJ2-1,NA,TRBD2,CASSTRLAGNYNGQFF,TGTGCCAGTAGTACAAGACTAGCGGGGAACTACAATGGGCAGTTCTTC
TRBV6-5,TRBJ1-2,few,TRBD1,CASSYSGQGATYGYTF,TGTGCCAGCAGTTACTCCGGACAGGGGGCGACCTATGGCTACACCTTC
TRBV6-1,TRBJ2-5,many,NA,CASSSPLLGETQYF,TGTGCCAGCAGTTCCCCTCTTCTGGGGGAGACCCAGTACTTC
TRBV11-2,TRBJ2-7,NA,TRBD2,CASSYLTSGGYEQYF,TGTGCCAGCAGCTATCTGACTAGCGGGGGATACGAGCAGTACTTC
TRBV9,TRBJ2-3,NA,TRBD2,CASSVSGTSGYRDTQYF,TGTGCCAGCAGCGTAAGCGGGACTAGCGGGTACCGCGATACGCAGTATTTT
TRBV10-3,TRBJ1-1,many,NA,CAIMRGLNTEAFF,TGTGCCATCATGCGGGGACTGAACACTGAAGCTTTCTTT
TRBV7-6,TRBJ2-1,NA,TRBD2,CASSGGRARSNEQFF,TGTGCCAGCAGTGGAGGGAGGGCCCGGAGCAATGAGCAGTTCTTC
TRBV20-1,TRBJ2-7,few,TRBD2,CSARYPGLAAAYEQYF,TGCAGTGCTAGATACCCCGGACTAGCGGCAGCCTACGAGCAGTACTTC
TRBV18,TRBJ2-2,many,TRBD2,CASSRSSSGNTGELFF,TGTGCCAGCTCACGGTCTTCTAGCGGGAACACCGGGGAGCTGTTTTTT
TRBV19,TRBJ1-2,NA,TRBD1,CASRGQGLANYGYTF,TGTGCCAGTAGAGGACAGGGCTTGGCTAACTATGGCTACACCTTC
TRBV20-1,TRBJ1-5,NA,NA,CSARGFGGGQPQHF,TGCAGTGCTAGAGGATTCGGGGGGGGACAGCCCCAGCATTTT
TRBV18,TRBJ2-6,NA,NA,CASSPASGASGANVLTF,TGTGCCAGCTCACCAGCGTCGGGGGCGTCTGGGGCCAACGTCCTGACTTTC
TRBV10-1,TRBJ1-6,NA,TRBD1,CASSETGDNSPLHF,TGCGCCAGCAGTGAGACAGGGGACAATTCACCCCTCCACTTT
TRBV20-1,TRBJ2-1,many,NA,CSARDLVTFQEQFF,TGCAGTGCTAGAGATTTAGTCACGTTCCAGGAGCAGTTCTTC
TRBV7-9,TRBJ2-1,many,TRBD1,CASSSKDRGRLDEQFF,TGTGCCAGCAGCTCAAAAGACAGGGGGCGCTTGGATGAGCAGTTCTTC
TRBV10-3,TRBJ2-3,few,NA,CAIARGRGDTQYF,TGTGCCATCGCGCGTGGTCGTGGAGATACGCAGTATTTT
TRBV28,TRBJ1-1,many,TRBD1,CASRERTGRVFF,TGTGCCAGCAGAGAGAGGACAGGGAGGGTTTTCTTT
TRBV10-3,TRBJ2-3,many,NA,CAISDKGTDTQYF,TGTGCCATCAGTGATAAGGGGACAGATACGCAGTATTTT
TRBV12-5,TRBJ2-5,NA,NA,CASAEGETQYF,TGTGCTAGTGCCGAGGGAGAGACCCAGTACTTC
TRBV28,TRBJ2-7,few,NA,CASSSSPRYEQYF,TGTGCCAGCAGTTCCTCCCCGAGATACGAGCAGTACTTC
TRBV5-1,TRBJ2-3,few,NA,CASSPTSSTLSYTQYF,TGCGCCAGCAGCCCCACCTCATCTACCCTCTCGTATACGCAGTATTTT